The next 5 T cell receptor beta chains were all read from a single sample in a study of blood T cell repertoires in COVID-19. TCRdb's table, derived via immunoSEQ multiplex PCR, lists solely in-frame clones and lacks some. The data contain about 480,000 clones, about nine tenths of them seen just once; the ten biggest clones take up roughly 8%. Sequenced input: PBMCs or T cells enriched from blood (not recorded which). These receptors came from a woman in her sixties or seventies who had recovered from COVID-19.

This sequence joins TRBV3-1 (or the pseudogene TRBV3-2) and TRBJ2-5, with 9 nucleotides matching TRBD2. The CDR3 is 15 amino acids. V gave up 4 bases and J gave up 1 base; unmatched junction bases: 4. CDR1 LGHDT and CDR2 YNNKEL come from the germline V gene (reference sequence). CDR3 nucleotide sequence: TGTGCCAGCAGCCGGAGCGGGGGGCTCCAAGAGACCCAGTACTTC. Amino acids: CASSRSGGLQETQYF.

This chain links TRBV6-5 with TRBJ1-2; no clear D gene. CDR1 and CDR2 from the germline V gene are MNHEY and SVGAGI. The V and J ends lost 9 bases and 3 bases respectively, with 14 bases between them. The CDR3 loop spans 13 amino acids. The CDR3 DNA reads as TGTGCCAGTTCTAGGCGCTCGGACTATGGCTACACCTTC. Its protein is CASSRRSDYGYTF.

The chain combines TRBV6-1 with TRBJ2-4, with a weak D call TRBD2 (6 bases). Trimming pared 0 bases from V and 0 bases from J, leaving 12 bases between. Germline V gene sequence: CDR1 MNHNS, CDR2 SASEGT. This CDR3 spans 17 amino acids. This CDR3 is CASSEANRGLAKNIQYF. In DNA form, the CDR3 reads TGTGCCAGCAGTGAAGCCAACCGGGGGTTAGCCAAAAACATTCAGTACTTC.

The chain uses TRBV2 and TRBJ1-5; 7 bases are a match to TRBD1. This CDR3 is built from 15 residues. Germline V gene lookup returns CDR1 SNHLY and CDR2 FYNNEI. The V gene end was trimmed by 2 bases and the J gene end by 3 bases; junction bases not matched to a gene: 4. The CDR3 spells CASSEQGVDNQPQHF. The CDR3 DNA follows: TGTGCCAGCAGTGAACAGGGGGTTGACAATCAGCCCCAGCATTTT.

The chain carries TRBV24-1 and TRBJ2-3; TRBD2 aligns across 7 bases. V shed 6 bases and J 0 bases; nucleotides not matched to a gene: 8. The CDR3 is made up of 16 amino acids. CDR1 KGHDR and CDR2 SFDVKD come from the germline V gene. The CDR3 region has the DNA TGTGCCACCAGTCGGGTGGGGGGGACTAGCACAGATACGCAGTATTTT. Amino acids: CATSRVGGTSTDTQYF.